The 14 T cell receptor beta chains below all came from one sample that was sequenced in a study of cytomegalovirus exposure and HLA in healthy donors. 60 Vbeta and 13 Jbeta primers were used in PCR. The data were produced by immunoSEQ multiplex PCR, yet TCRdb's version contains in-frame clones alone and is incomplete. The sample has 150,000 to 200,000 clones, 85% seen once. The sequencing input was PBMCs. The receptor set was obtained from a woman in her fifties or sixties in good health and CMV-seronegative.

The V and J genes are TRBV5-4 and TRBJ2-7; 11 bases map to TRBD1. This CDR3 has 14 amino acids. Germline V CDR1 and CDR2: SGHNT, YYREEE (reference sequence). V shed 4 bases and J 3 bases; nucleotides not matched to a gene: 3. The CDR3 spells CASSLGQGGYEQYF. The DNA for the CDR3 is TGTGCCAGCAGCCTGGGACAGGGGGGCTACGAGCAGTACTTC.

V and J are TRBV7-6 and TRBJ1-4; the D gene is possibly TRBD1 (6 bases). The CDR3 extends over 17 amino acids. Per the germline V gene, CDR1 is SGHVS and CDR2 is FNYEAQ. Deletions cut 0 bases from V and 5 bases from J, with 16 bases between. The CDR3, as DNA: TGTGCCAGCAGCTTAGCACACCAGGGGAGAAGAAATGAAAAACTGTTTTTT. It is translated as CASSLAHQGRRNEKLFF. Variable domain in full (rest from reference TRBV7-6 and TRBJ1-4): GAGVSQSPRYKVTKRGQDVALRCDPISGHVSLYWYRQALGQGPEFLTYFNYEAQQDKSGLPNDRFSAERPEGSISTLTIQRTEQRDSAMYRCASSLAHQGRRNEKLFFGSGTQLSVL.

The chain has TRBV7-2 and TRBJ2-7, with D perhaps matching TRBD1 (6 bases). CDR3 size: 16 residues. The V and J ends lost 1 base and 0 bases respectively, with 13 bases between them. CDR1 is SGHTA, CDR2 FQGNSA, per germline. Written as DNA, the CDR3 is TGTGCCAGCAGCTTAGATGGACAGATACCCTCCTACGAGCAGTACTTC. It is translated as CASSLDGQIPSYEQYF.

The CDR3 nucleotides are TGTGCCAGCAGTTTTTGGTCGTCCGGCTACGAGCAGTACTTC. As protein: CASSFWSSGYEQYF. The chain links TRBV27 to TRBJ2-7; no reliable D call. CDR1 is MNHEY, CDR2 SMNVEV, per germline (reference sequence). V was trimmed by 3 bases and J by 3 bases, leaving 12 bases between them. CDR3 length: 14 amino acids.

The chain links TRBV5-1 to TRBJ1-5; 8 nucleotides match TRBD1. After removal of 3 bases from V and 5 bases from J, the junction contained 7 bases not matched to a gene. The CDR3 extends over 15 amino acids. Germline-derived CDR1 and CDR2 are SGHRS and YFSETQ. The CDR3 DNA sequence: TGCGCCAGCAGCTCCGGACAGGGCGACTATCAGCCCCAGCATTTT. Translation: CASSSGQGDYQPQHF. The whole variable domain, remainder taken from reference TRBV5-1 and TRBJ1-5, is KAGVTQTPRYLIKTRGQQVTLSCSPISGHRSVSWYQQTPGQGLQFLFEYFSETQRNKGNFPGRFSGRQFSNSRSEMNVSTLELGDSALYLCASSSGQGDYQPQHFGDGTRLSIL.

The chain couples TRBV12-5 to TRBJ1-1; no definite D call. Germline V lookup: CDR1 LGHNT, CDR2 FRNRAP. The V end was cut by 2 bases, the J end by 3 bases, with 7 bases between. There are 13 residues in the CDR3. The CDR3 DNA sequence: TGTGCTAGTGGTTTGATAGATTACACTGAAGCTTTCTTT. Encoded protein: CASGLIDYTEAFF.

The chain uses TRBV5-4 and TRBJ2-7; perhaps TRBD2 as D (6 bases). V dropped 2 bases and J dropped 6 bases, with 9 bases sitting between them. CDR3 length: 12 amino acids. Germline V CDR1 and CDR2: SGHNT, YYREEE (reference sequence). The CDR3 sequence: CASSFGTLEQYF. In DNA, the CDR3 is TGTGCCAGCAGCTTCGGGACTCTCGAGCAGTACTTC.

The chain carries TRBV15 and TRBJ1-1; 7 bases map to TRBD1. The V segment lost 2 bases and the J segment 2 bases; nucleotides outside the gene matches: 8. Germline V lookup: CDR1 LNHNV, CDR2 YYDKDF (reference sequence). CDR3 length equals 16 residues. The CDR3 reads CATSRFTGALNTEAFF. In DNA, the CDR3 is TGTGCCACCAGCAGATTCACAGGGGCCTTAAACACTGAAGCTTTCTTT.

This clone has just a few counts. The chain recombines TRBV18 with TRBJ2-5; perhaps TRBD2 as D (6 bases). The CDR3 totals 13 residues. The V gene lost 6 bases and the J gene lost 5 bases, with 13 bases spanning the gap. In germline, CDR1 is KGHSH, CDR2 LQKENI. The CDR3 region has the DNA TGTGCCAGCTCGACGGGGCTAGCGGAGACCCAGTACTTC. Translated, it gives CASSTGLAETQYF.

Written as DNA, the CDR3 is TGCGCCAGCAGCCACTCCGGACAGCTAACCTACAATGAGCAGTTCTTC. It translates to CASSHSGQLTYNEQFF. The chain uses TRBV4-3 and TRBJ2-1; tentative D call: TRBD1 (6 bases). The V end was cut by 3 bases, the J end by 2 bases, with 14 bases between. The CDR3 sequence is 16 residues long. CDR1 is LGHNA and CDR2 is YSLEER in the germline V gene.

The chain combines TRBV6-1 with TRBJ2-7; D uncertain. This CDR3 region has 12 residues. Trimming left V 2 bases short and J 4 bases short, with 6 bases between. Germline V gene lookup returns CDR1 MNHNS and CDR2 SASEGT. CDR3 coding DNA: TGTGCCAGCAGTGAACGCGAGTACGAGCAGTACTTC. This translates into CASSEREYEQYF.

The chain links TRBV6-5 to TRBJ2-7; D uncertain. Between the trimmed V and J ends, which lost 4 bases and 7 bases, there was a span of 14 bases. Germline V gene data show CDR1 as MNHEY and CDR2 as SVGAGI. The CDR3 runs to 13 residues. CDR3 DNA sequence: TGTGCCAGCAGTTCACCTCCCCGTGAGGAGCAGTACTTC. Amino acid sequence: CASSSPPREEQYF.

The chain couples TRBV6-5 to TRBJ2-2; D ambiguous. The V and J ends lost 5 bases and 6 bases respectively, with 7 bases between them. CDR3 length equals 12 residues. In germline, CDR1 is MNHEY, CDR2 SVGAGI. CDR3 DNA sequence: TGTGCCAGCAGTGAGGCGCCCGGGGAGCTGTTTTTT. Encoded protein: CASSEAPGELFF.

The chain employs TRBV29-1 and TRBJ2-2, with 9 bases fitting TRBD1. This CDR3 is built from 13 residues. Germline V gives CDR1 SQVTM, CDR2 ANQGSEA. The V and J ends lost 6 bases and 3 bases, in that order; junction bases with no gene match: 2. DNA of the CDR3: TGCAGCGTCGACAGGGGGTACACCGGGGAGCTGTTTTTT. This gives the protein CSVDRGYTGELFF.